This is a list of T cell receptor beta chains from one sample in a study of patients and donors after allogeneic stem cell transplantation. TCRdb recomputed calls from the RT-PCR reads with MiXCR, one row per CDR3 protein. Here the sample spans about 230,000 distinct CDR3 sequences, 12% to 15% being singletons. Sequencing input: blood, either unsorted or a sorted T cell fraction (not recorded which). Receptors originate from a human donor who was either an allogeneic HSCT recipient or a stem cell or donor lymphocyte infusion donor (not recorded which). It is not recorded whose cells these are; they may come from a transplant donor. Both conserved end residues are part of each CDR3. A D gene is named only where the DNA matches it firmly. Where a row states a size, it is once, few, many or the class of an expanded clone; other rows omit it.

TRBD2 TRBJ2-1 many TRBV20-1 CSAGLVGNEQFF TGCAGTGCTGGACTAGTTGGTAATGAGCAGTTCTTC
NA TRBJ2-1 many TRBV6-5 CASSLEGSYNEQFF TGTGCCAGCAGTTTGGAGGGTTCCTACAATGAGCAGTTCTTC
NA TRBJ2-1 few TRBV20-1 CSALGDPSREQFF TGCAGTGCTCTCGGGGACCCCTCCAGAGAGCAGTTCTTC
NA TRBJ1-6 few TRBV12-3/TRBV12-4 CASSLGTEYNSPLHF TGTGCCAGCAGTTTAGGAACAGAGTATAATTCACCCCTCCACTTT
TRBD1 TRBJ2-1 few TRBV10-3 CAISPGQGASSYNEQFF TGTGCCATCAGTCCTGGACAGGGGGCGAGCTCCTACAACGAGCAGTTCTTC
NA TRBJ2-7 NA TRBV5-5 CASRRRGYEQYF TGTGCCAGCCGGCGGCGGGGCTACGAGCAGTACTTC
NA TRBJ2-7 few TRBV15 CATSRDRGTRREQYF TGTGCCACCAGCAGAGATCGGGGGACCCGTCGCGAGCAGTACTTC
TRBD1 TRBJ1-2 few TRBV5-1 CASSLEVRGQGSVYYGYTF TGCGCCAGCAGCTTGGAGGTTAGGGGACAGGGTTCTGTTTACTATGGCTACACCTTC
NA TRBJ2-1 few TRBV19 CASRPTGLSYNEQFF TGTGCCAGTAGGCCGACTGGGCTGTCCTACAATGAGCAGTTCTTC
NA TRBJ2-3 medium-sized TRBV29-1 CSIAGNGQSTDTQYF TGCAGCATTGCCGGTAACGGACAGAGCACAGATACGCAGTATTTT
NA TRBJ2-7 many TRBV9 CASSVQGRDEQYF TGTGCCAGCAGCGTACAGGGCAGGGACGAGCAGTACTTC
TRBD2 TRBJ2-3 NA TRBV20-1 CSARDGSAGGTDTQYF TGCAGTGCTAGAGATGGGTCAGCGGGAGGCACAGATACGCAGTATTTT
NA TRBJ1-1 many TRBV5-6 CASSSWDRLNTEAFF TGTGCCAGCAGCTCGTGGGACCGATTGAACACTGAAGCTTTCTTT
NA TRBJ2-7 many TRBV7-8 CASSDWYEQYF TGTGCCAGCAGCGACTGGTACGAGCAGTACTTC
NA TRBJ2-4 NA TRBV5-1 CASSLPLGIQYF TGCGCCAGCAGCTTGCCCCTGGGCATTCAGTACTTC
NA TRBJ1-5 NA TRBV12-3/TRBV12-4 CASSSLGGWSYQPQHF TGTGCCAGCAGTTCCCTCGGGGGATGGAGCTATCAGCCCCAGCATTTT
NA TRBJ1-6 many TRBV25-1 CASSSRDRSDNSPLHF TGTGCCAGCAGCTCAAGGGACCGCTCAGATAATTCACCCCTCCACTTT
TRBD1 TRBJ2-3 few TRBV6-1 CASRRTGGAVGSTDTQYF TGTGCCAGCAGACGTACAGGGGGCGCGGTTGGTTCAACAGATACGCAGTATTTT
NA TRBJ1-5 medium-sized TRBV20-1 CSAREVGSRNQPQHF TGCAGTGCTAGGGAGGTTGGCAGTAGGAATCAGCCCCAGCATTTT
NA TRBJ1-4 NA TRBV4-1 CASSQYPRGGNEKLFF TGCGCCAGCAGCCAATACCCACGGGGGGGTAATGAAAAACTGTTTTTT
NA TRBJ1-1 NA TRBV27 CASSARGFRGTGGTEAFF TGTGCCAGCAGTGCTCGGGGCTTCCGGGGCACTGGGGGCACTGAAGCTTTCTTT
NA TRBJ2-7 NA TRBV19 CASSIQRLKGEQYF TGTGCCAGTAGTATTCAGCGACTAAAGGGAGAGCAGTACTTC
NA TRBJ1-3 NA TRBV12-3/TRBV12-4 CASSFGGPRNTIYF TGTGCCAGCAGTTTTGGGGGGCCGCGGAACACCATATATTTT
NA TRBJ1-2 NA TRBV20-1 CSASVEQGLTESYTF TGCAGTGCTTCAGTAGAACAGGGTCTGACTGAGAGCTACACCTTC
NA TRBJ2-7 few TRBV18 CASSPVQTSYEQYF TGTGCCAGCTCACCCGTGCAGACCTCCTACGAGCAGTACTTC
NA TRBJ1-5 NA TRBV30 CAWKFSNQPQHF TGTGCCTGGAAATTTAGCAATCAGCCCCAGCATTTT
NA TRBJ2-7 NA TRBV6-6 CASRQRNYEQYF TGTGCCAGCAGGCAACGGAACTACGAGCAGTACTTC
TRBD2 TRBJ2-1 few TRBV12-3/TRBV12-4 CASSPSGRVNEQFF TGTGCCAGCAGTCCCAGCGGGAGGGTGAATGAGCAGTTCTTC
NA TRBJ2-1 many TRBV3-1 CASSQVYRGEQFF TGTGCCAGCAGCCAAGTTTATCGGGGGGAGCAGTTCTTC
NA TRBJ2-1 many TRBV12-3/TRBV12-4 CASSFLRPNEQFF TGTGCCAGCAGTTTCTTACGCCCCAATGAGCAGTTCTTC
NA TRBJ2-3 NA TRBV29-1 CSVEIGWGTDTQYF TGCAGCGTTGAAATCGGATGGGGCACAGATACGCAGTATTTT
TRBD1 TRBJ2-3 few TRBV5-4 CASSFPGQGITDTQYF TGTGCCAGCAGCTTCCCGGGACAGGGAATCACAGATACGCAGTATTTT
NA TRBJ2-1 many TRBV29-1 CSDRQNYNEQFF TGCAGCGACCGACAGAACTACAATGAGCAGTTCTTC
NA TRBJ1-5 few TRBV6-1 CASSEEGVWSQPQHF TGTGCCAGCAGTGAAGAGGGGGTTTGGAGTCAGCCCCAGCATTTT
NA TRBJ2-5 many TRBV5-1 CASSHTPPGQISGETQYF TGCGCCAGCAGCCATACCCCCCCGGGGCAAATATCGGGTGAGACCCAGTACTTC
NA TRBJ2-7 few TRBV7-2 CASSFGLNEQYF TGTGCCAGCAGCTTCGGTCTGAACGAGCAGTACTTC
TRBD1 TRBJ1-1 many TRBV20-1 CSAAGTGHTEAFF TGCAGTGCCGCCGGGACAGGGCACACTGAAGCTTTCTTT
TRBD2 TRBJ2-5 many TRBV7-6 CASGLGAFLGQETQYF TGTGCCAGCGGACTAGGAGCGTTCCTCGGTCAAGAGACCCAGTACTTC
NA TRBJ2-1 many TRBV24-1 CATSDLPVRWGQFF TGTGCCACCAGTGATTTACCGGTTCGTTGGGGGCAGTTCTTC
NA TRBJ2-2 few TRBV27 CASSFYRGQNTGELFF TGTGCCAGCAGCTTTTACCGTGGGCAGAACACCGGGGAGCTGTTTTTT
TRBD1 TRBJ1-4 many TRBV12-3/TRBV12-4 CASSSGGDRDEKLFF TGTGCCAGCAGTTCCGGTGGGGACAGGGACGAAAAACTGTTTTTT